These 28 T cell receptor beta chains share one sample of origin, sequenced in a study of CD8+CD57+ T cells in acquired aplastic anemia. Profiles of TCR beta VDJ and CDR3 were generated from a genomic DNA template. MiXCR, applied by TCRdb to the reads, yields one record per CDR3 protein. In the table there are about 190,000 distinct CDR3 sequences, approximately 49% of which are singletons. The sample consisted of sorted CD4+, CD8+, or CD8+CD57+ T cells (not recorded which) from PBMCs. The receptors derive from a human donor in good health, serving as a control.

The chain combines TRBV9 with TRBJ2-3; TRBD1 matches 7 bases. V dropped 1 base and J dropped 1; count of bases not matched to a gene: 3. Germline V gives CDR1 SGDLS, CDR2 YYNGEE. This CDR3 is built from 15 residues. Here the CDR3 reads CASSVRDRGTDTQYF. For the CDR3, the DNA is TGTGCCAGCAGCGTAAGAGACAGGGGCACAGATACGCAGTATTTT.

The genes are TRBV7-9 and TRBJ1-5, with unresolved D. CDR1 is SEHNR and CDR2 is FQNEAQ in the germline V gene (reference sequence). Trimming pared 5 bases from V and 3 bases from J, leaving 8 bases between. This CDR3 contains 13 residues. The CDR3 protein is CASSTSYNQPQHF. The CDR3 bases are TGTGCCAGCAGCACATCATACAATCAGCCCCAGCATTTT.

V and J are TRBV2 and TRBJ2-1, with 7 bases matching TRBD2. Germline V CDR1 and CDR2: SNHLY, FYNNEI. This CDR3 region has 15 residues. V lost 1 base to trimming and J lost 2 bases; unmatched junction nucleotides: 2. The CDR3 bases are TGTGCCAGCAGTGAAGGGCTAGCGGCCTACAATGAGCAGTTCTTC. It is translated as CASSEGLAAYNEQFF.

The chain employs TRBV7-2 and TRBJ2-5; D assignment may be TRBD1 or TRBD2 (5 bases each). The CDR3 is made up of 15 amino acids. V dropped 4 bases and J dropped 5 bases, with 17 bases sitting between them. The germline V gene has CDR1 SGHTA and CDR2 FQGNSA. DNA of the CDR3: TGTGCCAGCAGCTCCGGGGCTATACGGTCGGAGACCCAGTACTTC. It codes for CASSSGAIRSETQYF.

V gene TRBV7-2 combines with J gene TRBJ1-2; D uncertain. V dropped 6 bases and J dropped 4 bases, with 24 bases sitting between them. Germline assignment: CDR1 SGHTA and CDR2 FQGNSA. The CDR3 covers 17 residues. CDR3 amino acids: CASSFTFNRAHSYGYTF. The CDR3, as DNA: TGTGCCAGCAGTTTCACGTTCAACCGGGCCCATAGCTATGGCTACACCTTC.

The rearrangement joins TRBV2 to TRBJ2-7, with 7 bases aligning to TRBD1. Trimming removed 6 bases from V and 5 bases from J; junction bases left unmatched: 19. This CDR3 comprises 17 residues. The germline gives CDR1 SNHLY, CDR2 FYNNEI. The CDR3 DNA is TGTGCCAGCAGCGGCGGATTTACAGGGGCGGGTGGGGACGAGCAGTACTTC. This translates into CASSGGFTGAGGDEQYF.

This clonotype was recorded only once. The V gene is TRBV24-1, the J gene TRBJ1-2; no reliable D call. The CDR3 is 13 amino acids. In germline, CDR1 is KGHDR, CDR2 SFDVKD. Trimming removed 1 base at V and 8 bases at J, with 10 bases between. CDR3 loop: CATSDFTGMGYTF. The DNA for the CDR3 is TGTGCCACCAGTGATTTTACCGGAATGGGCTACACCTTC.

The chain uses TRBV25-1 and TRBJ2-1; TRBD2 matches at 9 bases. The germline CDR1 and CDR2 sequences are MGHDK and SYGVNS. The trim removed 3 bases at V and 2 bases at J, leaving 8 bases unmatched. This CDR3 contains 17 residues. The CDR3 bases are TGTGCCAGCAGTGATTTGTCGGGACTAGCACCCTACAATGAGCAGTTCTTC. Its protein is CASSDLSGLAPYNEQFF.

The table lists this clonotype with many counts. A read error may account for a junction end that differs from germline. The chain employs TRBV20-1 and TRBJ1-4; 8 nucleotides line up with TRBD1. Germline V gene data show CDR1 as DFQATT and CDR2 as SNEGSKA (reference sequence). The CDR3 contains 12 residues. The CDR3 bases are TGCAGTGCTAGAGAGGGGGGGACAGGAATAAATTTT. As protein: CSAREGGTGINF.

This clonotype was recorded at least ten times. The rearrangement uses TRBV24-1 and TRBJ1-1; 9 bases line up with TRBD1. V lost 7 bases, J lost 1 base, and 0 bases stayed unmatched. The CDR3 is 13 residues long. The germline V gene has CDR1 KGHDR and CDR2 SFDVKD. The CDR3 DNA is TGTGCCACCAGGGACAGGGGGAACACTGAAGCTTTCTTT. Its translation is CATRDRGNTEAFF.

V is TRBV20-1 and J is TRBJ2-7, with a possible D match to TRBD1 (6 bases). V lost 0 bases and J 0 bases, leaving 12 bases between the germline ends. Germline CDR1 and CDR2: DFQATT and SNEGSKA (reference sequence). CDR3 size: 15 residues. The CDR3 sequence: CSARDRSGVSYEQYF. CDR3 in DNA: TGCAGTGCTAGAGATCGGTCAGGGGTCTCCTACGAGCAGTACTTC.

This clonotype occurred many times. The chain employs TRBV7-2 and TRBJ2-1; TRBD2 agrees at 9 bases. The CDR3 covers 13 residues. Germline V gene data show CDR1 as SGHTA and CDR2 as FQGNSA. V shed 5 bases and J 11 bases; nucleotides not matched to a gene: 7. In DNA, the CDR3 is TGTGCCAGCAGCGGGGCTAGCGGGGCTAAGCAGTTCTTC. This codes for CASSGASGAKQFF.

This chain joins TRBV24-1 and TRBJ2-1; D is uncertain. The CDR3 covers 16 residues. V lost 0 bases and J lost 0, with 8 bases in between. The germline V gene encodes CDR1 KGHDR and CDR2 SFDVKD. As DNA, the CDR3 is TGTGCCACCAGTGATTTGGCGGCTAGCTCCTACAATGAGCAGTTCTTC. It translates to CATSDLAASSYNEQFF.

This clonotype was picked up one time. This chain's CDR3 is CASSLQAGGANYEQYF. As DNA, the CDR3 is TGTGCCAGCAGCCTTCAAGCGGGGGGGGCGAACTACGAGCAGTACTTC. The gene calls are TRBV7-9 and TRBJ2-7, with 10 bases that match TRBD2. The CDR3 is 16 amino acids. Germline CDR1 and CDR2: SEHNR and FQNEAQ (reference sequence). V lost 5 bases and J lost 3; bases outside the gene matches: 10.

This clonotype was detected many times. V is TRBV5-1 and J is TRBJ1-4; 7 bases align to TRBD1. The CDR3 has 14 residues. V trimming: 4 bases; J trimming: 4 bases; junction bases outside the gene matches: 4. Germline V lookup: CDR1 SGHRS, CDR2 YFSETQ. The CDR3 is CASSPGTDNEKLFF. CDR3 bases: TGCGCCAGCAGCCCCGGGACAGATAATGAAAAACTGTTTTTT.

V gene TRBV19 combines with J gene TRBJ2-5, with D perhaps being TRBD1 or TRBD2 (5 bases each). V lost 6 bases and J 2 bases, leaving 13 bases between the germline ends. The CDR3 is 14 amino acids. Germline V gene lookup returns CDR1 LNHDA and CDR2 SQIVND (reference sequence). As DNA, the CDR3 is TGTGCCAGTAGCCCGGGACCGGTACAAGAGACCCAGTACTTC. It codes for CASSPGPVQETQYF.

At least ten counts were recorded for this clonotype. This chain links TRBV2 with TRBJ1-2; D is unclear. Trimming took off 6 bases at V and 3 bases at J, with 11 bases between the two ends. Germline V lookup: CDR1 SNHLY, CDR2 FYNNEI. The CDR3 totals 13 residues. The CDR3: CASSFRGDYGYTF. In nucleotides, the CDR3 is TGTGCCAGCAGCTTCCGCGGGGACTATGGCTACACCTTC.

The count of this clonotype is one. The chain recombines TRBV9 with TRBJ2-7; 8 nucleotides match TRBD1. The germline V gene encodes CDR1 SGDLS and CDR2 YYNGEE. V was pared by 0 bases and J by 3 bases, with 5 bases of the junction left unmatched. The CDR3 totals 15 residues. The CDR3, as DNA: TGTGCCAGCAGCGTAGATGGGACAGGTTTCTACGAGCAGTACTTC. This encodes CASSVDGTGFYEQYF.

This clonotype was counted a few times. This rearrangement joins TRBV5-1 to TRBJ2-7; the D gene could be TRBD1 or TRBD2 (5 bases each). CDR3 size: 14 residues. Germline V lookup: CDR1 SGHRS, CDR2 YFSETQ. Trimming shortened V by 4 bases and J by 0 bases, and 11 bases separated the two germline ends. The DNA for the CDR3 is TGCGCCAGCAGCCGGGGCCTAAGCTCCTACGAGCAGTACTTC. This sequence encodes CASSRGLSSYEQYF. Together with reference TRBV5-1 and TRBJ2-7, the CDR3 gives the full variable domain: KAGVTQTPRYLIKTRGQQVTLSCSPISGHRSVSWYQQTPGQGLQFLFEYFSETQRNKGNFPGRFSGRQFSNSRSEMNVSTLELGDSALYLCASSRGLSSYEQYFGPGTRLTVT.

This clonotype showed up just once. V gene TRBV19 combines with J gene TRBJ2-7; 11 nucleotides line up with TRBD1. Germline V gene sequence: CDR1 LNHDA, CDR2 SQIVND (reference sequence). V was clipped by 10 bases and J by 4 bases; unmatched bases: 6. CDR3 length: 13 amino acids. CDR3 DNA sequence: TGTGCCACTAGAGGACAGGGGGCGTACGAGCAGTACTTC. It codes for CATRGQGAYEQYF.

This clonotype was detected ten times or more. CDR3 nucleotide sequence: TGTGCCAGCAGCACCCGAACAGGGGGCCCTTATGGCTACACCTTC. This translates into CASSTRTGGPYGYTF. V usage is TRBV7-2 and J usage is TRBJ1-2, with 9 nucleotides matching TRBD1. The V and J ends lost 5 bases and 5 bases, in that order; junction bases with no gene match: 9. Germline assignment: CDR1 SGHTA and CDR2 FQGNSA. This CDR3 has 15 residues.

This clonotype appeared a few times. The chain recombines TRBV27 with TRBJ1-1, with D maybe TRBD1 (6 bases). This CDR3 is 15 amino acids long. Trimming stripped 5 bases from V and 5 bases from J, with 18 bases between. Germline assignment: CDR1 MNHEY and CDR2 SMNVEV (reference sequence). CDR3 sequence reads: CASSARSGVGTEAFF. CDR3 DNA: TGTGCCAGCAGTGCACGATCAGGGGTTGGGACTGAAGCTTTCTTT.

The V gene is TRBV19, the J gene TRBJ1-2; weak D call: TRBD1 (5 bases). V was clipped by 5 bases and J by 3 bases, with 10 bases between them. The germline V gene encodes CDR1 LNHDA and CDR2 SQIVND (reference sequence). The CDR3 loop spans 13 amino acids. The CDR3 nucleotides are TGTGCCAGTAGTGGGAGACAGTACTATGGCTACACCTTC. It is translated as CASSGRQYYGYTF.

J is TRBJ2-1 and V is TRBV5-1; TRBD1 might be the D (6 bases). Trimming pared 3 bases from V and 9 bases from J, leaving 19 bases between. This CDR3 has 15 amino acids. The germline CDR1 and CDR2 sequences are SGHRS and YFSETQ. CDR3 in DNA: TGCGCCAGCAGCTCGAACAGGGTTTTTTCGGCTGAGCAGTTCTTC. Its protein product is CASSSNRVFSAEQFF. The entire variable domain, with the rest obtained from reference TRBV5-1 and TRBJ2-1, is as follows: KAGVTQTPRYLIKTRGQQVTLSCSPISGHRSVSWYQQTPGQGLQFLFEYFSETQRNKGNFPGRFSGRQFSNSRSEMNVSTLELGDSALYLCASSSNRVFSAEQFFGPGTRLTVL.

The V and J genes are TRBV7-2 and TRBJ1-1; 7 positions match TRBD1. Germline values: CDR1 SGHTA, CDR2 FQGNSA. V lost 5 bases to trimming and J lost 2 bases; unmatched junction nucleotides: 11. This CDR3 comprises 16 residues. CDR3 nucleotides: TGTGCCAGCAGCCCCCGACAGGGCTCCGGAAACACTGAAGCTTTCTTT. Protein product: CASSPRQGSGNTEAFF.

For this clonotype: Given a much more abundant clone one base away, this may be a read error. It is likely a read error, because the conserved phenylalanine at the end of the CDR3 is missing. The chain joins TRBV20-1 to TRBJ1-2; TRBD1 agrees at 7 bases. Germline trimming cut 6 bases from V and 4 bases from J; bases unmatched to any gene: 14. The CDR3 spans 15 residues. Germline V gene lookup returns CDR1 DFQATT and CDR2 SNEGSKA (reference sequence). CDR3 loop: CSALRGGQNFYGYTL. The CDR3 DNA sequence: TGCAGTGCCCTAAGGGGGGGACAGAACTTCTATGGCTACACCCTC.

This clonotype came up once. CDR3 loop: CASRGEFPYNEQFF. CDR3 nucleotides: TGCGCCAGCAGAGGCGAATTCCCCTACAATGAGCAGTTCTTC. The chain recombines TRBV5-1 with TRBJ2-1; D gene unclear. The CDR3 contains 14 residues. Trimming took 5 bases from V and 2 from J, leaving 11 bases between them. CDR1 SGHRS and CDR2 YFSETQ come from the germline V gene.

As concerns this clonotype: This could be a read error, since a much larger clone is one nucleotide away. The chain carries TRBV10-3 and TRBJ1-5, with 8 bases matching TRBD1. Germline-derived CDR1 and CDR2 are ENHRY and SYGVKD. The CDR3 length is 17 residues. Losses at the gene ends were 5 bases for V and 2 bases for J; bases not matched to a gene: 11. DNA of the CDR3: TGTGCCATCAGTCTACTGTCAGGGGGCGTCGGCAATCAGCCCCAGCATTTT. Its translation: CAISLLSGGVGNQPQHF.